This entry lists 21 T cell receptor beta chains sequenced from one sample in a study of preoperative IRX-2 immunotherapy in early breast cancer. Treatment: preoperative locoregional IRX-2 cytokine immunotherapy. The table came from immunoSEQ multiplex PCR; TCRdb's copy has only in-frame clones and leaves some out. The sample lists roughly 35,000 clones, roughly 95% occurring once. The specimen was taken from a patient treated with IRX-2 immunotherapy. The receptors derive from a human donor with breast cancer.

The chain couples TRBV6-5 to TRBJ1-4; TRBD1 is a possible D gene (6 bases). The ends were cut back, 4 bases at V and 4 bases at J, with 10 bases in the middle. Per germline, CDR1 MNHEY and CDR2 SVGAGI. CDR3 length: 14 amino acids. The CDR3 nucleotides read TGTGCCAGCAGTTTTGGCAGGGGTAATGAAAAACTGTTTTTT. Protein sequence: CASSFGRGNEKLFF.

The rearrangement joins TRBV6-6 to TRBJ1-2, with D tentatively TRBD1 (5 bases). V was clipped by 5 bases and J by 2 bases, with 9 bases between them. Germline CDR1 reads MNHNY; CDR2 reads SVGAGI (reference sequence). The CDR3 sequence is 13 residues long. This CDR3 is CASSIDSNYGYTF. The DNA for the CDR3 is TGTGCCAGCAGTATTGACAGCAACTATGGCTACACCTTC.

Notes on this clone: The germline gene is not matched at one end of the junction; a read error may be the cause. This chain's CDR3 is CASSFRRIGDRDF. The CDR3 nucleotides are TGTGCCAGCAGTTTCAGGAGAATCGGGGACAGGGATTTT. The chain combines TRBV28 with TRBJ1-3; 9 nucleotides align to TRBD1. CDR3 length: 13 residues. Germline values: CDR1 MDHEN, CDR2 SYDVKM.

This chain joins TRBV28 and TRBJ1-5; TRBD1 might be the D (5 bases). The CDR3 contains 12 residues. The V and J ends lost 9 bases and 0 bases respectively, with 6 bases between them. Per the germline V gene, CDR1 is MDHEN and CDR2 is SYDVKM. The CDR3 nucleotides read TGTGCCAGAAGGGGTAGCAATCAGCCCCAGCATTTT. Translation: CARRGSNQPQHF.

The V and J genes are TRBV9 and TRBJ1-2, with D perhaps TRBD1 (6 bases). Per germline, CDR1 SGDLS and CDR2 YYNGEE. There are 19 residues in the CDR3. V gave up 3 bases and J gave up 0 bases, with 24 bases separating them. DNA for the CDR3: TGTGCCAGCAGCGGCCCCAGGACAGACCGCCGTATTGCTAACTATGGCTACACCTTC. Translation gives CASSGPRTDRRIANYGYTF.

V usage is TRBV5-5 and J usage is TRBJ1-2; D remains unclear. CDR1 SGHKS and CDR2 YYEKEE come from the germline V gene (reference sequence). The germline V and J ends were trimmed by 0 bases and 5 bases, with 23 bases remaining between them. This CDR3 region has 18 residues. The CDR3 sequence: CASSLEFGLGLYVYGYTF. DNA for the CDR3: TGTGCCAGCAGCTTGGAATTCGGGTTAGGCCTTTATGTATATGGCTACACCTTC.

This clone appeared once. The V gene is TRBV4-1, the J gene TRBJ1-4; 7 positions match TRBD1. V lost 4 bases to trimming and J lost 7 bases; unmatched junction nucleotides: 6. The CDR3 contains 14 residues. Germline V lookup: CDR1 MGHRA, CDR2 YSYEKL. The CDR3 DNA follows: TGCGCCAGCAGCCCGGGACAGTTTAGTGAAAAACTGTTTTTT. It is translated as CASSPGQFSEKLFF.

The chain is built from TRBV6-6 and TRBJ2-1; a weak D match, TRBD2 (6 bases). From germline, CDR1 is MNHNY and CDR2 SVGAGI (reference sequence). Trimming shortened V by 0 bases and J by 8 bases, and 11 bases separated the two germline ends. This CDR3 has 14 amino acids. DNA of the CDR3: TGTGCCAGCAGTTACTCGGGGGGACTGGATGAGCAGTTCTTC. It translates to CASSYSGGLDEQFF.

V gene TRBV7-9 combines with J gene TRBJ2-4; D is undetermined. The CDR3 runs 11 residues. Trimming left V 4 bases short and J 2 bases short, with 0 bases between. CDR1 is SEHNR, CDR2 FQNEAQ, per germline (reference sequence). The CDR3 DNA is TGTGCCAGCAGCTCCAAAAACATTCAGTACTTC. It is translated as CASSSKNIQYF. Based on the CDR3 plus reference TRBV7-9 and TRBJ2-4, the full variable domain is DTGVSQNPRHKITKRGQNVTFRCDPISEHNRLYWYRQTLGQGPEFLTYFQNEAQLEKSRLLSDRFSAERPKGSFSTLEIQRTEQGDSAMYLCASSSKNIQYFGAGTRLSVL.

This clone showed up just once. The chain links TRBV9 to TRBJ2-4; tentative D call: TRBD1 (6 bases). Germline CDR1 is SGDLS and CDR2 is YYNGEE. V shed 0 bases and J shed 0 bases, with 16 bases lying between them. This CDR3 is 18 amino acids long. The CDR3 loop is CASSVGGPRGGAKNIQYF. For the CDR3, the DNA is TGTGCCAGCAGCGTAGGCGGACCCAGGGGTGGAGCCAAAAACATTCAGTACTTC.

This clone was picked up one time. This chain uses TRBV10-2 with TRBJ1-1; D not resolved. V was shortened by 2 bases and J by 5 bases, with 6 bases between the two germline ends. The length of the CDR3 is 12 residues. The germline gives CDR1 WSHSY, CDR2 SAAADI. CDR3 amino acids: CASSERVTEAFF. For the CDR3, the DNA is TGCGCCAGCAGTGAGCGTGTAACTGAAGCTTTCTTT.

The chain employs TRBV10-3 and TRBJ1-2; 7 nucleotides align to TRBD1. Trimming took 3 bases from V and 3 from J; bases not matched to a gene: 4. CDR1 is ENHRY and CDR2 is SYGVKD in the germline V gene. CDR3 size: 14 residues. The CDR3 bases are TGTGCCATCAGTGATTTCGGGACAGACTATGGCTACACCTTC. It specifies CAISDFGTDYGYTF.

The rearrangement uses TRBV6-6 and TRBJ2-7; D gene unclear. Trimming took off 2 bases at V and 0 bases at J, with 11 bases between the two ends. Germline loops: CDR1 MNHNY, CDR2 SVGAGI (reference sequence). CDR3 length: 15 residues. CDR3 coding DNA: TGTGCCAGCAGTTACCCCGTGGGATCCTCCTACGAGCAGTACTTC. Encoded protein: CASSYPVGSSYEQYF.

The rearrangement links TRBV6-1 to TRBJ1-2; possibly TRBD1 for D (5 bases). V was trimmed by 2 bases and J by 5 bases, leaving 15 bases between them. The CDR3 loop spans 15 amino acids. Germline CDR1 reads MNHNS; CDR2 reads SASEGT. In DNA form, the CDR3 reads TGTGCCAGCAGTGAACAGCCGGGACCTTATTATGGCTACACCTTC. Translated, it gives CASSEQPGPYYGYTF.

This chain joins TRBV9 and TRBJ2-1, with 10 bases aligning to TRBD2. CDR1 is SGDLS, CDR2 YYNGEE, per germline. V lost 4 bases, J lost 0 bases, and 10 bases stayed unmatched. The CDR3 runs to 18 residues. This chain's CDR3 is CASSPRLAGQSSYNEQFF. The CDR3 DNA is TGTGCCAGCAGCCCTAGACTAGCGGGTCAAAGCTCCTACAATGAGCAGTTCTTC.

This clone appeared a single time. The genes are TRBV6-5 and TRBJ2-5, with D tentatively TRBD2 (5 bases). Germline V CDR1 and CDR2: MNHEY, SVGAGI. The V end lost 6 bases, the J end lost 5 bases, and 10 bases lay between the germline ends. The CDR3 sequence is 12 residues long. CDR3 sequence: CASSRGRETQYF. The CDR3 DNA reads as TGTGCCAGCAGCAGAGGGCGCGAGACCCAGTACTTC.

V gene TRBV5-1 combines with J gene TRBJ1-2, with TRBD1 matching 7 bases. V was pared by 2 bases and J by 6 bases, with 7 bases of the junction left unmatched. The CDR3 is 14 amino acids. The V gene's germline CDR1 is SGHRS and CDR2 YFSETQ. The CDR3 loop reads CASSFPDRVDGYTF. The CDR3 nucleotides read TGCGCCAGCAGCTTCCCCGACAGGGTGGATGGCTACACCTTC.

In this sample, this clone turned up a few times. This chain uses TRBV19 with TRBJ1-6; D is perhaps TRBD1 (5 bases). The CDR3 has 16 amino acids. CDR1 and CDR2 (germline): LNHDA, SQIVND (reference sequence). Trimming stripped 8 bases from V and 10 bases from J, with 24 bases between. CDR3 DNA: TGTGCCAGTCACGAATCGGGACGGCGGAGTTGGTCACCCCTCCACTTT. This encodes CASHESGRRSWSPLHF. Complete variable domain (other parts from reference TRBV19 and TRBJ1-6): DGGITQSPKYLFRKEGQNVTLSCEQNLNHDAMYWYRQDPGQGLRLIYYSQIVNDFQKGDIAEGYSVSREKKESFPLTVTSAQKNPTAFYLCASHESGRRSWSPLHFGNGTRLTVT.

This chain joins TRBV9 and TRBJ1-1; a possible D gene is TRBD1 (6 bases). This CDR3 is built from 14 residues. V shed 4 bases and J shed 6 bases, with 16 bases lying between them. CDR1 and CDR2 from the germline V gene are SGDLS and YYNGEE. The CDR3 loop is CASSNEARTAEAFF. CDR3 in DNA: TGTGCCAGCAGCAACGAGGCTAGGACAGCTGAAGCTTTCTTT.

The CDR3 here is CASSLADRTYGYTF. CDR3 DNA sequence: TGTGCCAGCAGCTTAGCGGATAGAACCTATGGCTACACCTTC. The gene calls are TRBV7-9 and TRBJ1-2; D is ambiguous. Trimming left V 0 bases short and J 4 bases short, with 9 bases between. CDR1 is SEHNR and CDR2 is FQNEAQ in the germline V gene (reference sequence). The CDR3 has 14 residues.

V usage is TRBV4-2 and J usage is TRBJ2-2; tentatively, D is TRBD2 (7 bases). From germline, CDR1 is LGHNA and CDR2 YNFKEQ. The germline V and J ends were trimmed by 1 base and 7 bases, with 16 bases remaining between them. The CDR3 is 16 amino acids. The CDR3 protein is CASSQVQGLRNGELFF. DNA of the CDR3: TGTGCCAGCAGCCAAGTACAGGGACTAAGGAACGGGGAGCTGTTTTTT.